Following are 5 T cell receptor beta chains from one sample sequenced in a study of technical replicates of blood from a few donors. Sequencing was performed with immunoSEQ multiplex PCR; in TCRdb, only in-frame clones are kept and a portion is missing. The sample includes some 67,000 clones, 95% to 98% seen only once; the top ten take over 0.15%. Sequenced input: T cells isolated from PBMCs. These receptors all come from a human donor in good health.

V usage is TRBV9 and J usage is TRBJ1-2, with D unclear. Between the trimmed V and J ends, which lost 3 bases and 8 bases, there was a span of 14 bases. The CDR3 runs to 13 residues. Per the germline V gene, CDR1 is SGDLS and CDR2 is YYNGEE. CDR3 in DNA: TGTGCCAGCAGCGCCCACTTAAGCGAGGGCTACACCTTC. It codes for CASSAHLSEGYTF. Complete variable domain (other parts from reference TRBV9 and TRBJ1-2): DSGVTQTPKHLITATGQRVTLRCSPRSGDLSVYWYQQSLDQGLQFLIQYYNGEERAKGNILERFSAQQFPDLHSELNLSSLELGDSALYFCASSAHLSEGYTFGSGTRLTVV.

This chain's CDR3 is CSVEAQREFGADTQYF. As DNA, the CDR3 is TGCAGCGTTGAAGCCCAGCGGGAGTTTGGGGCAGATACGCAGTATTTT. The J gene is TRBJ2-3, the V gene TRBV29-1; 8 nucleotides agree with TRBD2. Per the germline V gene, CDR1 is SQVTM and CDR2 is ANQGSEA. Unmatched junction bases numbered 10, after V lost 1 base and J lost 4 bases. The CDR3 is 16 amino acids.

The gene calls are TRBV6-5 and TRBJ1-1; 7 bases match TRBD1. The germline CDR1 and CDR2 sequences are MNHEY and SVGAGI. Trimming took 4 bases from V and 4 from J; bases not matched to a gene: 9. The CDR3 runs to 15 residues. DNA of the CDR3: TGTGCCAGCAGTTCCGTGACAGGGAAGAGCACTGAAGCTTTCTTT. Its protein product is CASSSVTGKSTEAFF.

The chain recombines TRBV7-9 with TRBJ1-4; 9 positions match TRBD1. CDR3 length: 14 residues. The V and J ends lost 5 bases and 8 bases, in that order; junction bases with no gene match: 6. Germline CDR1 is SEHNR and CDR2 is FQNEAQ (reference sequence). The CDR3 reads CASSRGQGQEKLFF. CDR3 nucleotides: TGTGCCAGCAGCCGAGGACAGGGGCAGGAAAAACTGTTTTTT. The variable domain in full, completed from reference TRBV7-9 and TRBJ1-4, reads DTGVSQNPRHKITKRGQNVTFRCDPISEHNRLYWYRQTLGQGPEFLTYFQNEAQLEKSRLLSDRFSAERPKGSFSTLEIQRTEQGDSAMYLCASSRGQGQEKLFFGSGTQLSVL.

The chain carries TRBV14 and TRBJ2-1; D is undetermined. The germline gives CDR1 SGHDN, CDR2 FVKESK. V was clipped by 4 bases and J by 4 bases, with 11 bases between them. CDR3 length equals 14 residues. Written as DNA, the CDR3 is TGTGCCAGCAGCCGCGTCGAGCAATACAATGAGCAGTTCTTC. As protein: CASSRVEQYNEQFF.